The rows below give T cell receptor beta chains drawn from one sample of a study of early T cells in non-severe SARS-CoV-2 infection. TCRdb called the 5' RACE reads again in MiXCR, with one record for every CDR3 protein. The sample has 50,000 or so distinct CDR3 sequences, about 12% seen once; the top ten hold about 10%. Sequencing was done on a sample of whole blood. All receptors derive from an adult who was a healthcare worker with PCR-confirmed SARS-CoV-2 infection or an uninfected control (not recorded which). CDR3s include the opening cysteine and the closing phenylalanine or tryptophan. The order of the fields is V gene, J gene, clone size, D gene, CDR3 DNA, CDR3 protein. A D gene is named only where the DNA matches it firmly. Not all rows give a size; the values are once, few, many and, for expanded clones, a class.

TRBV11-2	TRBJ2-1	many	TRBD2	TGTGCCAGCAGCTTAGGTCCCCCAGCGGGGGTAAATGAGCAGTTCTTC	CASSLGPPAGVNEQFF
TRBV5-6	TRBJ2-5	-	TRBD1	TGTGCCAGCAGCACCCTAGACAGGGGGCTGGAGACCCAGTACTTC	CASSTLDRGLETQYF
TRBV28	TRBJ1-2	many	-	TGTGCCAGCAGTTTACGACAGCTCTATGGCTACACCTTC	CASSLRQLYGYTF
TRBV30	TRBJ1-1	-	-	TGTGCCTGGAGCCGGGGGGCTGGTGAAGCTTTCTTT	CAWSRGAGEAFF
TRBV28	TRBJ2-7	many	-	TGTGCCAGCAGTTACCCTACATACGAGCAGTACTTC	CASSYPTYEQYF
TRBV12-5	TRBJ1-1	many	-	TGTGCTAGTGGCCGGGGGAGGAGGAATGAAGCTTTCTTT	CASGRGRRNEAFF
TRBV28	TRBJ1-1	many	-	TGTGCCAGCAGTGGCCGGGGACACACTGAAGCTTTCTTT	CASSGRGHTEAFF
TRBV20-1	TRBJ1-1	few	TRBD1	TGCAGTGCTAGAGAAGGGACAGGGGGCAAGGCTTTCTTT	CSAREGTGGKAFF
TRBV5-5	TRBJ2-7	many	-	TGTGCCAGCAGCTGGATAGCCGGACCCTACGAGCAGTACTTC	CASSWIAGPYEQYF
TRBV11-3	TRBJ2-3	many	TRBD2	TGTGCCAGCAGCTTCTCCGGACTAGGAGATACGCAGTATTTT	CASSFSGLGDTQYF
TRBV19	TRBJ1-5	-	-	TGTGCCAGTAGTATGGTATTGGGGCTGGGGAATCAGCCCCAGCATTTT	CASSMVLGLGNQPQHF
TRBV2	TRBJ2-6	-	-	TGTGCCAGCAGTGCCAACTTGCCTGTCTCTGGGGCCAACGTCCTGACTTTC	CASSANLPVSGANVLTF
TRBV29-1	TRBJ2-1	few	-	TGCAGCGAATTGACAGAGTACAATGAGCAGTTCTTC	CSELTEYNEQFF
TRBV7-9	TRBJ2-1	many	TRBD2	TGTGCCAGCAGCCGACTAGCGGGGGGATCCTACAATGAGCAGTTCTTC	CASSRLAGGSYNEQFF
TRBV20-1	TRBJ2-7	few	-	TGCAGTGGGGCAAAGACAGGTGCGGACTCCTACGAGCAGTACTTC	CSGAKTGADSYEQYF
TRBV10-1	TRBJ1-1	few	TRBD1	TGCGCCAGCTCGGAACCCGGACAGGGGGCCGTCGCTTTCTTT	CASSEPGQGAVAFF
TRBV27	TRBJ2-5	few	-	TGTGCCAGCAGTACATACGCGGGGGCCAGGGGAGAGACCCAGTACTTC	CASSTYAGARGETQYF
TRBV5-1	TRBJ1-6	-	-	TGCGCCAGCAGCTTGGCCACAGGTCGACGAGACTCACCCCTCCACTTT	CASSLATGRRDSPLHF
TRBV10-3	TRBJ2-7	once	-	TGTGCCATCAGAGGACAGAGCACCTACGAGCAGTACTTC	CAIRGQSTYEQYF
TRBV3-1	TRBJ2-7	many	TRBD2	TGTGCCAGCAGCCGTAGCGGGGGGGCCAGGGAGCAGTACTTC	CASSRSGGAREQYF
TRBV5-1	TRBJ1-6	-	TRBD1	TGCGCCAGCAGCACTGGGGACAGCCACTTGGAATCACCCCTCCACTTT	CASSTGDSHLESPLHF
TRBV27	TRBJ1-1	few	TRBD1	TGTGCCAGCAGGCCGACAGGGGGCATTGAAGCTTTCTTT	CASRPTGGIEAFF
TRBV6-5	TRBJ2-7	many	TRBD2	TGTGCCAGCAGGCGACTAGCGGGAGACAGTGAGCAGTACTTC	CASRRLAGDSEQYF
TRBV5-4	TRBJ1-4	-	-	TGTGCCAGCAGCTTGGCTGGTTTTCAAGAAAAACTGTTTTTT	CASSLAGFQEKLFF
TRBV12-3/TRBV12-4	TRBJ2-2	many	TRBD1	TGTGCCAGCAGATTACAGGGGTCGAACACCGGGGAGCTGTTTTTT	CASRLQGSNTGELFF
TRBV2	TRBJ2-7	many	-	TGTGCCAGCAGTGCGGACACCTACGAGCAGTACTTC	CASSADTYEQYF
TRBV29-1	TRBJ1-1	-	-	TGCAGCGCACAAGTACAGGGTAACACTGAAGCTTTCTTT	CSAQVQGNTEAFF
TRBV7-9	TRBJ1-1	many	-	TGTGCCAGCAGCTTACAGGGTCCCGCCCCTGAAGCTTTCTTT	CASSLQGPAPEAFF
TRBV28	TRBJ2-7	many	TRBD1	TGTGCCAGCAGTTTAGGGGTGACAGGGCTGTCCTACGAGCAGTACTTC	CASSLGVTGLSYEQYF
TRBV5-1	TRBJ2-1	few	TRBD1	TGCGCCAGCAGCTTGCAGGGGGACTACAATGAGCAGTTCTTC	CASSLQGDYNEQFF
TRBV5-6	TRBJ2-1	many	-	TGTGCCAGCAGCTTGGTGGCGGGGGCTGATGAGCAGTTCTTC	CASSLVAGADEQFF
TRBV30	TRBJ2-1	few	TRBD1	TGTGCCTGGACGACAGGGAATTACAATGAGCAGTTCTTC	CAWTTGNYNEQFF
TRBV7-9	TRBJ2-1	many	TRBD1	TGTGCCAGCAGCCAGACAGGGGGCGCTTCCTACAATGAGCAGTTCTTC	CASSQTGGASYNEQFF
TRBV20-1	TRBJ2-7	many	-	TGCAGTGTGACGGACAGAACCTACGAGCAGTACTTC	CSVTDRTYEQYF
TRBV7-9	TRBJ2-7	-	TRBD1	TGTGCCAGCAGCTTAGAAGGGACAGGGACAAACTACGAGCAGTACTTC	CASSLEGTGTNYEQYF
TRBV28	TRBJ1-4	-	-	TGTGCCAGCAGTTTATTACGGACCCGGGATGAAAAACTGTTTTTT	CASSLLRTRDEKLFF
TRBV18	TRBJ2-2	many	-	TGTGCCAGCTCACCTGGGACCACCGCGAACACCGGGGAGCTGTTTTTT	CASSPGTTANTGELFF
TRBV28	TRBJ1-6	-	TRBD1	TGTGCCAGCAAGGAGACAGGGAATAATTCACCCCTCCACTTT	CASKETGNNSPLHF
TRBV6-1	TRBJ2-5	-	-	TGTGCCAGCAGCGGACAGTACCAAGAGACCCAGTACTTC	CASSGQYQETQYF
TRBV18	TRBJ1-3	-	-	TGTGCCAGCTCGCCGGTCAGGGGCGAATCTGGAAACACCATATATTTT	CASSPVRGESGNTIYF
TRBV20-1	TRBJ2-1	-	-	TGCAGTGCTGGTCCATCGGGATTTTACAATGAGCAGTTCTTC	CSAGPSGFYNEQFF
TRBV7-9	TRBJ2-1	many	-	TGTGCCAGCAGTCTAGTTAATGAGCAGTTCTTC	CASSLVNEQFF
TRBV10-3	TRBJ1-1	many	-	TGTGCCATAAGGGACTCGAACACTGAAGCTTTCTTT	CAIRDSNTEAFF
TRBV6-5	TRBJ2-3	few	-	TGTGCCAGCCTGCCGGCGGGGGCCACAGATACGCAGTATTTT	CASLPAGATDTQYF
TRBV25-1	TRBJ2-3	many	-	TGTGCCAGCAGTCGGGGCACAGATACGCAGTATTTT	CASSRGTDTQYF
TRBV10-2	TRBJ1-2	many	TRBD1	TGCGCCAGCAGCAGGGACAGGGTGAGAGGCTACACCTTC	CASSRDRVRGYTF
TRBV7-9	TRBJ1-1	many	-	TGTGCCAGCAGCTTAGAGGGGGGCACTGAAGCTTTCTTT	CASSLEGGTEAFF
TRBV7-3	TRBJ1-1	many	-	TGTGCCAGCAGCTATCAGGGCTACACTGAAGCTTTCTTT	CASSYQGYTEAFF
TRBV12-3/TRBV12-4	TRBJ2-3	many	-	TGTGCCAGCACCTTTCCGCCCGGGACAACTAGCACAGATACGCAGTATTTT	CASTFPPGTTSTDTQYF
TRBV7-3	TRBJ2-2	few	-	TGTGCCAGCAGCTTAATCCGGACCGGGGAGCTGTTTTTT	CASSLIRTGELFF
TRBV5-1	TRBJ2-1	many	-	TGCGCCAGCAGCTTCAGGAAGAACAATGAGCAGTTCTTC	CASSFRKNNEQFF
TRBV7-9	TRBJ2-3	few	-	TGTGCCAGCAGCACATCAGGGGCAGATACGCAGTATTTT	CASSTSGADTQYF
TRBV29-1	TRBJ2-3	-	-	TGCAGCGTTGAAATTCTGTTAGGCACAGATACGCAGTATTTT	CSVEILLGTDTQYF